The 30 T cell receptor beta chains below were found in one sample sequenced in a study of shared clonotypes between healthy human individuals. TCRdb's copy holds only in-frame clones and misses some; the assay was immunoSEQ multiplex PCR. In the table there are some 2,500,000 clones, approximately 93% of which are singletons. The sequencing input was naive CD4+ T cells from PBMCs. Subset specified: CD45RA+ positively selected. Receptors were obtained from a man aged 18 to 30 in good health. Some clones in this sample may be carry-over from other donors' samples.

This sequence joins TRBV7-2 and TRBJ2-2, with 8 nucleotides matching TRBD2. The junction had 6 bases not matched to a gene; V was cut back by 1 base and J by 5 bases. The CDR3 has 16 residues. From germline, CDR1 is SGHTA and CDR2 FQGNSA. The chain's CDR3 is CASSLELAGITGELFF. The CDR3 nucleotides read TGTGCCAGCAGCTTAGAGTTAGCGGGAATTACCGGGGAGCTGTTTTTT.

The V and J genes are TRBV27 and TRBJ2-7, with D perhaps given as TRBD1 or TRBD2 (6 bases each). The CDR3 contains 14 residues. Germline V lookup: CDR1 MNHEY, CDR2 SMNVEV (reference sequence). V was pared by 3 bases and J by 6 bases, with 15 bases between. CDR3 in DNA: TGTGCCAGCAGTTTTGGAGGGGGTACCGCCGAGCAGTACTTC. Its protein is CASSFGGGTAEQYF.

The chain couples TRBV15 to TRBJ2-2, with D perhaps matching TRBD1 (6 bases). V was pared by 2 bases and J by 5 bases, with 15 bases between. Germline-derived CDR1 and CDR2 are LNHNV and YYDKDF (reference sequence). The CDR3 sequence is 16 residues long. CDR3 residues: CATSRRQVLGTGELFF. The CDR3 nucleotides are TGTGCCACCAGCAGAAGACAGGTCCTGGGGACCGGGGAGCTGTTTTTT.

The chain joins TRBV28 to TRBJ1-2; D remains ambiguous. From germline, CDR1 is MDHEN and CDR2 SYDVKM. Trimming removed 4 bases at V and 0 bases at J, with 15 bases between. The CDR3 totals 16 residues. The CDR3 DNA reads as TGTGCCAGCAGTTCTCCTCCGACCCGACCTAACTATGGCTACACCTTC. It specifies CASSSPPTRPNYGYTF.

The chain uses TRBV9 and TRBJ1-2; D is ambiguous. From germline, CDR1 is SGDLS and CDR2 YYNGEE. This CDR3 region has 14 residues. V gave up 4 bases and J gave up 2 bases, with 12 bases separating them. This CDR3 is CASSPFRENYGYTF. The CDR3 coding sequence is TGTGCCAGCAGCCCCTTTAGGGAGAACTATGGCTACACCTTC.

This clone was found once. The CDR3 protein is CASSSGGVYGYTF. CDR3 nucleotides: TGTGCCAGCAGCTCGGGGGGGGTATATGGCTACACCTTC. The chain has TRBV5-4 and TRBJ1-2, with D perhaps TRBD1 (5 bases). Germline CDR1 and CDR2: SGHNT and YYREEE (reference sequence). The CDR3 extends over 13 amino acids. The ends were cut back, 3 bases at V and 5 bases at J, with 11 bases in the middle.

This rearrangement joins TRBV6-4 to TRBJ2-1, with D tentatively TRBD2 (6 bases). In germline, CDR1 is MRHNA, CDR2 SNTAGT. The CDR3 extends over 14 amino acids. With 11 bases removed from V and 10 bases from J, the gap between germline ends came to 24 bases. The CDR3 region has the DNA TGTGCCCCGCGGATCGTCGGGAGACTTAAGGAGCAGTTCTTC. This gives the protein CAPRIVGRLKEQFF.

This chain links TRBV19 with TRBJ2-7; D possibly uses TRBD1 or TRBD2 (5 bases each). The CDR3 runs to 14 residues. V was pared by 8 bases and J by 3 bases, with 17 bases between. CDR1 is LNHDA and CDR2 is SQIVND in the germline V gene (reference sequence). The CDR3 loop reads CASATGPWDYEQYF. The CDR3 nucleotides are TGTGCCAGTGCGACGGGACCGTGGGACTACGAGCAGTACTTC.

V usage is TRBV29-1 and J usage is TRBJ2-5, with 8 bases that match TRBD2. The trim removed 4 bases at V and 4 bases at J, leaving 8 bases unmatched. Germline loops: CDR1 SQVTM, CDR2 ANQGSEA. The CDR3 length is 14 residues. The CDR3, as DNA: TGCAGCGTTGTCAGTGGGGCGGGAGGAGAGACCCAGTACTTC. It encodes CSVVSGAGGETQYF.

V is TRBV5-6 and J is TRBJ1-5; D gene unclear. V lost 4 bases and J 4 bases, leaving 9 bases between the germline ends. Per germline, CDR1 SGHDT and CDR2 YYEEEE. CDR3 length: 13 residues. CDR3 loop: CASSIGPNQPQHF. CDR3 in DNA: TGTGCCAGCAGCATAGGACCTAATCAGCCCCAGCATTTT.

Regarding this clone: Germline and junction disagree at one end, which may indicate a read error. This chain joins TRBV5-5 and TRBJ1-1; tentative D call: TRBD1 (5 bases). This CDR3 contains 17 residues. The germline CDR1 and CDR2 sequences are SGHKS and YYEKEE (reference sequence). CDR3 sequence: CASTQSGTTLLNTEASF. The CDR3 nucleotides read TGTGCCAGCACCCAATCGGGGACTACCCTCCTGAACACTGAAGCTTCCTTT.

This clone was counted a few times. This sequence joins TRBV28 and TRBJ1-5; D remains unclear. Germline V lookup: CDR1 MDHEN, CDR2 SYDVKM. Trimming removed 6 bases at V and 3 bases at J, with 12 bases between. The CDR3 contains 14 residues. CDR3 nucleotide sequence: TGTGCCAGCAGGGGCAGTACAGCCAATCAGCCCCAGCATTTT. This translates into CASRGSTANQPQHF.

The V call is TRBV18, the J call TRBJ2-7; possibly TRBD1 for D (5 bases). The V end lost 2 bases, the J end lost 2 bases, and 13 bases lay between the germline ends. Germline assignment: CDR1 KGHSH and CDR2 LQKENI. The CDR3 spans 15 residues. The CDR3 DNA follows: TGTGCCAGCTCACCAGGGGCCGAATCAACCTACGAGCAGTACTTC. Translated: CASSPGAESTYEQYF.

This clone has only one observation. The V gene is TRBV28, the J gene TRBJ1-4; D is ambiguous. The CDR3 contains 12 residues. V gave up 3 bases and J gave up 8 bases, with 7 bases separating them. Germline V gene data show CDR1 as MDHEN and CDR2 as SYDVKM. CDR3 in DNA: TGTGCCAGCAGTTTTGAGGGAGAAAAACTGTTTTTT. Translated, it gives CASSFEGEKLFF. Drawing the rest from reference TRBV28 and TRBJ1-4, the complete variable domain is DVKVTQSSRYLVKRTGEKVFLECVQDMDHENMFWYRQDPGLGLRLIYFSYDVKMKEKGDIPEGYSVSREKKERFSLILESASTNQTSMYLCASSFEGEKLFFGSGTQLSVL.

V is TRBV2 and J is TRBJ2-7; 7 nucleotides line up with TRBD2. Germline V gene sequence: CDR1 SNHLY, CDR2 FYNNEI. This CDR3 spans 14 amino acids. V dropped 4 bases and J dropped 3; count of bases not matched to a gene: 6. CDR3 coding DNA: TGTGCCAGCAGTGTTGAGGGGAGGGACTACGAGCAGTACTTC. Protein sequence: CASSVEGRDYEQYF.

The chain uses TRBV5-1 and TRBJ1-2, with D possibly being TRBD1 (5 bases). Germline CDR1 SGHRS, CDR2 YFSETQ. V was clipped by 0 bases and J by 8 bases, with 11 bases between them. This CDR3 is built from 13 residues. CDR3 residues: CASSLVKGPGYTF. In DNA, the CDR3 is TGCGCCAGCAGCTTGGTTAAGGGGCCGGGCTACACCTTC.

In this sample, this clone turned up once. The J gene is TRBJ2-6, the V gene TRBV5-4, with D perhaps TRBD1 or TRBD2 (6 bases each). This CDR3 spans 17 amino acids. The V and J ends lost 6 bases and 5 bases respectively, with 21 bases between them. Germline V CDR1 and CDR2: SGHNT, YYREEE (reference sequence). CDR3 DNA sequence: TGTGCCAGCACCCCGGGAGAGGGGGAAAGTCGGGCCAACGTCCTGACTTTC. This translates into CASTPGEGESRANVLTF.

The V and J genes are TRBV5-4 and TRBJ2-7; 11 bases agree with TRBD1. Germline values: CDR1 SGHNT, CDR2 YYREEE (reference sequence). This CDR3 has 17 residues. V was clipped by 3 bases and J by 4 bases; unmatched bases: 12. CDR3 sequence: CASSSQPGQGAWYEQYF. CDR3 in DNA: TGTGCCAGCAGCTCCCAACCTGGACAGGGGGCTTGGTACGAGCAGTACTTC.

To note about this clone: In the same sample, other DNA sequences code for this CDR3. The chain has TRBV18 and TRBJ2-1, with no clear D. From germline, CDR1 is KGHSH and CDR2 LQKENI. The germline V and J ends were trimmed by 0 bases and 1 base, with 1 base remaining between them. This CDR3 has 13 amino acids. In DNA, the CDR3 is TGTGCCAGCTCACCACCGTCCTACAATGAGCAGTTCTTC. Translated: CASSPPSYNEQFF. The whole variable domain, remainder taken from reference TRBV18 and TRBJ2-1, is NAGVMQNPRHLVRRRGQEARLRCSPMKGHSHVYWYRQLPEEGLKFMVYLQKENIIDESGMPKERFSAEFPKEGPSILRIQQVVRGDSAAYFCASSPPSYNEQFFGPGTRLTVL.

This chain uses TRBV5-5 with TRBJ2-7, with D perhaps TRBD1 (6 bases). Germline CDR1 and CDR2: SGHKS and YYEKEE (reference sequence). The CDR3 has 13 amino acids. Trimming cost V 4 bases and J 2 bases, with 10 bases left between them. In DNA, the CDR3 is TGTGCCAGCAGCCCACGGACAGCCTACGAGCAGTACTTC. Translated: CASSPRTAYEQYF.

V and J are TRBV28 and TRBJ1-2; D is undetermined. The V gene's germline CDR1 is MDHEN and CDR2 SYDVKM. V was cut by 2 bases and J by 4 bases, with 8 bases left in between. The CDR3 has 13 residues. The CDR3 spells CASSLRALYGYTF. The CDR3 DNA reads as TGTGCCAGCAGTTTACGGGCACTCTATGGCTACACCTTC.

The V and J genes are TRBV30 and TRBJ1-1; D gene ambiguous. The V gene lost 2 bases and the J gene lost 4 bases, with 14 bases spanning the gap. Germline V lookup: CDR1 GTSNPN, CDR2 SVGIG (reference sequence). This CDR3 region has 14 residues. The CDR3: CAWSPHPGITEAFF. The CDR3 DNA sequence: TGTGCCTGGAGTCCGCACCCGGGCATCACTGAAGCTTTCTTT.

This chain links TRBV15 with TRBJ2-7; D remains ambiguous. The CDR3 has 15 residues. V lost 4 bases to trimming and J lost 2 bases, with 15 bases between them. Germline values: CDR1 LNHNV, CDR2 YYDKDF (reference sequence). This CDR3 reads CATSMGRVLPYEQYF. The CDR3 bases are TGTGCCACCAGCATGGGAAGGGTCCTCCCCTACGAGCAGTACTTC.

The CDR3 DNA reads TGTGCCAGCAGCTTTCTCCAGGGCCCCTACGAGCAGTACTTC. Encoded protein: CASSFLQGPYEQYF. V usage is TRBV11-1 and J usage is TRBJ2-7; D may be TRBD1 (5 bases). This CDR3 is built from 14 residues. Trimming removed 3 bases at V and 2 bases at J, with 11 bases between. CDR1 is SGHAT, CDR2 FQDESV, per germline (reference sequence).

This chain joins TRBV5-1 and TRBJ2-7; TRBD1 agrees at 9 bases. This CDR3 is built from 15 residues. Germline CDR1 reads SGHRS; CDR2 reads YFSETQ. Unmatched junction bases numbered 6, after V lost 5 bases and J lost 0 bases. This chain's CDR3 is CASRRDRGNSYEQYF. CDR3 in DNA: TGCGCCAGCAGACGTGACAGGGGGAACTCCTACGAGCAGTACTTC.

This rearrangement joins TRBV10-1 to TRBJ1-5; D call uncertain. The CDR3 contains 13 residues. Germline values: CDR1 WNHNN, CDR2 SYGVQD (reference sequence). V was pared by 2 bases and J by 9 bases, with 11 bases between. Here the CDR3 DNA reads TGCGCCAGCAGTGAGCGTTGGTCGGGGCCCCAGCATTTT. Protein product: CASSERWSGPQHF.

The rearrangement joins TRBV6-6 to TRBJ1-2; D gene unclear. The germline CDR1 and CDR2 sequences are MNHNY and SVGAGI (reference sequence). V lost 2 bases to trimming and J lost 0 bases, with 7 bases between them. This CDR3 is 14 amino acids long. This chain's CDR3 is CASSYGGANYGYTF. Written as DNA, the CDR3 is TGTGCCAGCAGTTACGGCGGAGCTAACTATGGCTACACCTTC.

The chain carries TRBV6-1 and TRBJ2-7; tentatively, D is TRBD1 (6 bases). The length of the CDR3 is 14 residues. CDR1 is MNHNS and CDR2 is SASEGT in the germline V gene. Between the trimmed V and J ends, which lost 0 bases and 5 bases, there was a span of 11 bases. The CDR3 sequence: CASSEAPGANEQYF. As DNA, the CDR3 is TGTGCCAGCAGTGAAGCCCCAGGGGCCAACGAGCAGTACTTC.

CDR3: CASSVRHTSGIRNEQFF. The CDR3 nucleotides are TGTGCCAGCAGCGTGAGACATACTAGCGGCATTAGAAATGAGCAGTTCTTC. This chain links TRBV9 with TRBJ2-1; TRBD2 agrees at 8 bases. The CDR3 sequence is 17 residues long. Germline V gene lookup returns CDR1 SGDLS and CDR2 YYNGEE. Germline trimming cut 2 bases from V and 7 bases from J; bases unmatched to any gene: 14.

This chain uses TRBV10-1 with TRBJ2-3; no clear D gene. Trimming took 0 bases from V and 0 from J, leaving 10 bases between them. The CDR3 is made up of 16 amino acids. The germline CDR1 and CDR2 sequences are WNHNN and SYGVQD (reference sequence). For the CDR3, the DNA is TGCGCCAGCAGTGAGTCGAGAGAGCCTAGCACAGATACGCAGTATTTT. Protein: CASSESREPSTDTQYF.